One sample yielded the 12 T cell receptor beta chains listed below, sequenced in a study of blood T cell repertoires in COVID-19. Assay used: immunoSEQ multiplex PCR; TCRdb lists only in-frame clones, some missing. Among roughly 250,000 clones listed, around 82% were seen once. Input material: peripheral blood. Every receptor here comes from a woman of 80 years or more with active or convalescent COVID-19.

The chain is built from TRBV28 and TRBJ1-5; maybe TRBD1 (5 bases). Germline lookup yields CDR1 MDHEN and CDR2 SYDVKM. The V end was cut by 11 bases, the J end by 4 bases, with 21 bases between. The CDR3 is 15 amino acids. In nucleotides, the CDR3 is TGTGCCTCCGCCGACGACGGGGGATTGAATCAGCCCCAGCATTTT. Encoded protein: CASADDGGLNQPQHF. Based on the CDR3 plus reference TRBV28 and TRBJ1-5, the full variable domain is DVKVTQSSRYLVKRTGEKVFLECVQDMDHENMFWYRQDPGLGLRLIYFSYDVKMKEKGDIPEGYSVSREKKERFSLILESASTNQTSMYLCASADDGGLNQPQHFGDGTRLSIL.

This clone was picked up one time. This chain links TRBV6-5 with TRBJ2-7; TRBD1 matches 10 bases. The CDR3 length is 16 residues. Per the germline V gene, CDR1 is MNHEY and CDR2 is SVGAGI. After removal of 4 bases from V and 4 bases from J, the junction contained 10 bases not matched to a gene. The CDR3 sequence: CASSSRRPGQGYEQYF. In DNA form, the CDR3 reads TGTGCCAGCAGTTCCCGACGACCGGGACAGGGGTACGAGCAGTACTTC.

To note about this clone: The same CDR3 is also encoded by other DNA sequences in this sample. The J gene is TRBJ1-5, the V gene TRBV5-6; TRBD1 might be the D (6 bases). The CDR3 length is 14 residues. Germline loops: CDR1 SGHDT, CDR2 YYEEEE. V was pared by 3 bases and J by 1 base, with 8 bases between. The CDR3 region has the DNA TGTGCCAGCAGCTCCGGACAGAGCAATCAGCCCCAGCATTTT. It codes for CASSSGQSNQPQHF.

The genes are TRBV28 and TRBJ1-2; 10 bases line up with TRBD1. V was clipped by 10 bases and J by 8 bases; unmatched bases: 13. Germline V gene sequence: CDR1 MDHEN, CDR2 SYDVKM. This CDR3 has 14 residues. The CDR3 nucleotides read TGTGCCACCACGCTCGACAGGGGGCAGGGAGGCTACACCTTC. This codes for CATTLDRGQGGYTF.

V gene TRBV6-5 combines with J gene TRBJ1-1, with a tentative D call TRBD1 (5 bases). The CDR3 is 15 residues long. Germline CDR1 MNHEY, CDR2 SVGAGI. V was cut by 0 bases and J by 6 bases, with 14 bases left in between. CDR3 region: CASSYSTGGMAEAFF. CDR3 sequence (DNA): TGTGCCAGCAGTTACTCGACCGGGGGGATGGCTGAAGCTTTCTTT.

The chain recombines TRBV29-1 with TRBJ2-1; D possibly corresponds to TRBD2 (6 bases). Trimming took off 4 bases at V and 9 bases at J, with 10 bases between the two ends. Germline CDR1 reads SQVTM; CDR2 reads ANQGSEA. The length of the CDR3 is 11 residues. CDR3 nucleotide sequence: TGCAGCGTTGTAAGGGAGGTTGAGCAGTTCTTC. This codes for CSVVREVEQFF.

The chain is built from TRBV7-6 and TRBJ1-5, with D perhaps matching TRBD1 (6 bases). CDR3 length: 15 amino acids. In germline, CDR1 is SGHVS, CDR2 FNYEAQ. The V end lost 5 bases, the J end lost 7 bases, and 18 bases lay between the germline ends. CDR3 amino acids: CASSLGSGTRQPQHF. The CDR3 region has the DNA TGTGCCAGCAGCCTAGGCTCAGGGACAAGGCAGCCCCAGCATTTT.

V gene TRBV30 combines with J gene TRBJ2-3, with D possibly matching TRBD1 (5 bases). CDR3 size: 10 residues. V was clipped by 4 bases and J by 10 bases, with 9 bases between them. CDR1 is GTSNPN and CDR2 is SVGIG in the germline V gene (reference sequence). The CDR3 DNA follows: TGTGCCTGGAAAGGGGTTGCGCAGTATTTT. Amino acid sequence: CAWKGVAQYF.

V usage is TRBV7-2 and J usage is TRBJ2-7; 9 bases line up with TRBD1. The CDR3 is 16 amino acids. V was clipped by 4 bases and J by 5 bases; unmatched bases: 12. The germline gives CDR1 SGHTA, CDR2 FQGNSA. The chain's CDR3 is CASSSSGQGWDNEQYF. CDR3 DNA sequence: TGTGCCAGCAGCTCCTCTGGACAGGGGTGGGACAACGAGCAGTACTTC.

The rearrangement joins TRBV6-2 or TRBV6-3 to TRBJ1-6, with no clear D. Between the trimmed V and J ends, which lost 2 bases and 11 bases, there was a span of 7 bases. This CDR3 contains 12 residues. In germline, CDR1 is MNHEY, CDR2 SVGEGT. The CDR3 reads CASSYPHPPLHF. CDR3 nucleotides: TGTGCCAGCAGTTACCCCCATCCACCCCTCCACTTT.

The V gene is TRBV18, the J gene TRBJ1-2, with D tentatively TRBD1 (5 bases). V lost 0 bases to trimming and J lost 2 bases, with 10 bases between them. In germline, CDR1 is KGHSH, CDR2 LQKENI. This CDR3 has 15 amino acids. In DNA, the CDR3 is TGTGCCAGCTCACCACCGGGACTCCGAAACTATGGCTACACCTTC. It encodes CASSPPGLRNYGYTF. Based on the CDR3 plus reference TRBV18 and TRBJ1-2, the full variable domain is NAGVMQNPRHLVRRRGQEARLRCSPMKGHSHVYWYRQLPEEGLKFMVYLQKENIIDESGMPKERFSAEFPKEGPSILRIQQVVRGDSAAYFCASSPPGLRNYGYTFGSGTRLTVV.

This clone was found once. V usage is TRBV5-1 and J usage is TRBJ1-3; D gene uncertain. Deletions cut 1 base from V and 0 bases from J, with 14 bases between. CDR1 SGHRS and CDR2 YFSETQ come from the germline V gene. This CDR3 is built from 17 residues. The CDR3 DNA follows: TGCGCCAGCAGCTTGCAACAGCTAAGATTCTCTGGAAACACCATATATTTT. This sequence encodes CASSLQQLRFSGNTIYF.